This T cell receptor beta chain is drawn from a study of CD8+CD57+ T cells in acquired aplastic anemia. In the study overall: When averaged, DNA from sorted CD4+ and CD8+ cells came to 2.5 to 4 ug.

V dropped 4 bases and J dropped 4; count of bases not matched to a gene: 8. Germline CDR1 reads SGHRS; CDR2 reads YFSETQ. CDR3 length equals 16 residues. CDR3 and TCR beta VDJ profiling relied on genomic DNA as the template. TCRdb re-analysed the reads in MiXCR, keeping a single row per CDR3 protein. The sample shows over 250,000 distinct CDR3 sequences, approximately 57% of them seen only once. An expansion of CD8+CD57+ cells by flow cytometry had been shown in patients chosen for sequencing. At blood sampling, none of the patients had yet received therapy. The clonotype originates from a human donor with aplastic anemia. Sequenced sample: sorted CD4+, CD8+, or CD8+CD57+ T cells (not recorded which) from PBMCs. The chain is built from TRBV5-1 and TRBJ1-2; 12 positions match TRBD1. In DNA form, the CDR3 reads TGCGCCAGCAGCCCTTCCGGGACAGGGGGCGTCTATGGCTACACCTTC. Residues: CASSPSGTGGVYGYTF.